This TCR beta chain emerged from a study of shared clonotypes between healthy human individuals. About the research overall: Serving as donors were two women and three men, whose ages spanned 18 to 49.

The method was immunoSEQ multiplex PCR; TCRdb's version includes in-frame clones alone and lacks a portion of them. The sample lists 950,000 to 1,100,000 clones; 70% to 80% were seen once. This CDR3 has 15 residues. The V gene's germline CDR1 is MGHRA and CDR2 YSYEKL. The V and J ends lost 4 bases and 4 bases, in that order; junction bases with no gene match: 5. The sequenced material came from memory CD4+ T cells from PBMCs. Subset reported: CD45RA-negative fraction. The TCR sequence derives from a man in his late teens or twenties in good health. Some clones in this sample may be carry-over from other donors' samples. The V and J genes are TRBV4-1 and TRBJ1-2; 11 bases map to TRBD1. The CDR3 reads CASSLTGTGGYGYTF. The DNA for the CDR3 is TGCGCCAGCAGCCTGACCGGGACAGGGGGCTATGGCTACACCTTC.